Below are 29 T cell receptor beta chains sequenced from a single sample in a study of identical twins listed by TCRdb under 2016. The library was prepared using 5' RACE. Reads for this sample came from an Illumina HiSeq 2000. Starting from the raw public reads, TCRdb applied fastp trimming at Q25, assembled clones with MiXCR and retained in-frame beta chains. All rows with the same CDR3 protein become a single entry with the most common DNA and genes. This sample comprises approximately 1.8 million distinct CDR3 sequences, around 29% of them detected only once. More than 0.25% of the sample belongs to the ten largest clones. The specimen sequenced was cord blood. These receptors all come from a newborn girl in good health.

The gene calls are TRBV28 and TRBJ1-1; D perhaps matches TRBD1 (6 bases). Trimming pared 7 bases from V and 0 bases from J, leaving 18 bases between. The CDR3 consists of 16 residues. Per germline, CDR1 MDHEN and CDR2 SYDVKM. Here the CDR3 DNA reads TGTGCCAGCACCTCATTACAGGGCCTCCTGAACACTGAAGCTTTCTTT. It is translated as CASTSLQGLLNTEAFF. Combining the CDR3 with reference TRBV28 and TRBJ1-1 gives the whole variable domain DVKVTQSSRYLVKRTGEKVFLECVQDMDHENMFWYRQDPGLGLRLIYFSYDVKMKEKGDIPEGYSVSREKKERFSLILESASTNQTSMYLCASTSLQGLLNTEAFFGQGTRLTVV.

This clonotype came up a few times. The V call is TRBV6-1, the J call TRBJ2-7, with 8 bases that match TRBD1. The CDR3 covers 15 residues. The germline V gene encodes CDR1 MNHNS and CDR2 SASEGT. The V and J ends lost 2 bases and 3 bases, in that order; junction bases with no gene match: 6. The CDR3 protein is CASSETGTGHYEQYF. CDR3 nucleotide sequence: TGTGCCAGCAGTGAAACCGGGACAGGACACTACGAGCAGTACTTC.

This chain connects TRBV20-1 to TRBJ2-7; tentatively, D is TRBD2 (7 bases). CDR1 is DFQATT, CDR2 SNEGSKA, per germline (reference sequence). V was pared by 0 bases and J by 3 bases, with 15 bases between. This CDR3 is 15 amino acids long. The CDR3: CSARDQRGGRYEQYF. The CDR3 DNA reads TGCAGTGCTAGAGATCAAAGGGGGGGGCGCTACGAGCAGTACTTC.

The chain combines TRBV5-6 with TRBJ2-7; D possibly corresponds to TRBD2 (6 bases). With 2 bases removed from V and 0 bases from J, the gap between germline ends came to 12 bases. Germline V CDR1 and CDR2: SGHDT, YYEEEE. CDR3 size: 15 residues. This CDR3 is CASSLGRTASYEQYF. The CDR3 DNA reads TGTGCCAGCAGCTTAGGGAGGACGGCCTCCTACGAGCAGTACTTC.

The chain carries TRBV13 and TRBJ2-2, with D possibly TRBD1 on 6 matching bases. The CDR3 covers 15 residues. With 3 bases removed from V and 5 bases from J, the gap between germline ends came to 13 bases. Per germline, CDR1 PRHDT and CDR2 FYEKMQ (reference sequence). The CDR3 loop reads CASSFDRIGTGELFF. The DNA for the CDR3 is TGTGCCAGCAGCTTCGACAGGATTGGGACCGGGGAGCTGTTTTTT.

The DNA of the CDR3 is TGTGCCATCAGGGGACAGGGAGACACTGAAGCTTTCTTT. Translation: CAIRGQGDTEAFF. The chain links TRBV10-3 to TRBJ1-1; 9 bases fit TRBD1. The CDR3 is 13 residues long. CDR1 ENHRY and CDR2 SYGVKD come from the germline V gene. Trimming at V came to 6 bases and at J to 3 bases, leaving 2 bases not matched to a gene.

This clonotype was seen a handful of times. CDR3 amino acids: CASRPTGGLHSNQPQHF. The CDR3 coding sequence is TGTGCCAGCAGACCGACAGGGGGCCTCCATAGCAATCAGCCCCAGCATTTT. The chain couples TRBV27 to TRBJ1-5; 10 bases line up with TRBD1. Looked up from germline, CDR1 is MNHEY and CDR2 is SMNVEV (reference sequence). The CDR3 is 17 amino acids. J gave up 0 bases and V 6 bases, and 8 bases lay outside the gene matches.

CDR3 in amino acids: CSAPPAGADTQYF. CDR3 nucleotides: TGCAGTGCCCCCCCAGCGGGAGCAGATACGCAGTATTTT. The chain uses TRBV20-1 and TRBJ2-3, with TRBD2 matching over 8 bases. The CDR3 runs to 13 residues. Germline CDR1 and CDR2: DFQATT and SNEGSKA (reference sequence). V lost 6 bases to trimming and J lost 4 bases; unmatched junction nucleotides: 6.

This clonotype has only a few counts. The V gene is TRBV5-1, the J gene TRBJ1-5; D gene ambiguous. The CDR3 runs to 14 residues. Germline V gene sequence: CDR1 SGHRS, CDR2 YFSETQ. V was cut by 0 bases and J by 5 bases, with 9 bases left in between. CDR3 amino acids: CASSLVPGDQPQHF. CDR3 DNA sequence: TGCGCCAGCAGCTTGGTACCGGGAGATCAGCCCCAGCATTTT.

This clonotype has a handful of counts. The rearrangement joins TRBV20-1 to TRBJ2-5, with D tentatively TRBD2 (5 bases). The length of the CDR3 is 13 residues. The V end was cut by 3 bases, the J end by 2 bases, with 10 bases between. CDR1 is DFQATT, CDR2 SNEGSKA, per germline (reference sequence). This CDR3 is CSASLAVQETQYF. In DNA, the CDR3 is TGCAGTGCTAGCCTAGCCGTTCAAGAGACCCAGTACTTC.

The CDR3 sequence is CSARGSPGLAGEQFF. Here the CDR3 DNA reads TGCAGTGCTAGAGGGAGTCCGGGACTAGCTGGTGAGCAGTTCTTC. The V gene is TRBV20-1, the J gene TRBJ2-1, with TRBD2 matching 9 bases. J was trimmed by 9 bases and V by 1 base; bases with no gene match: 10. Germline lookup yields CDR1 DFQATT and CDR2 SNEGSKA (reference sequence). The CDR3 contains 15 residues.

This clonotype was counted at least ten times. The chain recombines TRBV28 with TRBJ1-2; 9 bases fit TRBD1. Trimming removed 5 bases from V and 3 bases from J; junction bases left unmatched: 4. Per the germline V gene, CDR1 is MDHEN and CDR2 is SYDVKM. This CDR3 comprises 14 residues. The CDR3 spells CASSPTGGYYGYTF. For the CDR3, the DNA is TGTGCCAGCAGTCCCACAGGGGGCTACTATGGCTACACCTTC.

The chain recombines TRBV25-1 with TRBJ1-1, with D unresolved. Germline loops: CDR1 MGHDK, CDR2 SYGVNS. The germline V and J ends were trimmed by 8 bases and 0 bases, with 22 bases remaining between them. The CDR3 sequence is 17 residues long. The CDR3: CASGVGPVGLMNTEAFF. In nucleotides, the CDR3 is TGTGCCAGCGGTGTAGGACCGGTGGGCCTGATGAACACTGAAGCTTTCTTT.

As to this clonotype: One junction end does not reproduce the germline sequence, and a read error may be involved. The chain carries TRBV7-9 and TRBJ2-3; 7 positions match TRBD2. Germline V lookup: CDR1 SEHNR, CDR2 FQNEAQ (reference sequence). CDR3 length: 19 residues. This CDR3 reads CASSLSALAEIVSTDTQYF. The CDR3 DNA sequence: TGTGCCAGCAGCTTATCCGCGCTAGCGGAAATCGTCAGCACGGATACGCAGTATTTT.

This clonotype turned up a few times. CDR3 sequence reads: CSATGYSPLHF. In nucleotides, the CDR3 is TGCAGTGCCACAGGCTATTCACCCCTCCACTTT. The V and J genes are TRBV20-1 and TRBJ1-6; D is perhaps TRBD1 (5 bases). This CDR3 has 11 residues. Trimming left V 6 bases short and J 8 bases short, with 8 bases between. Germline lookup yields CDR1 DFQATT and CDR2 SNEGSKA (reference sequence).

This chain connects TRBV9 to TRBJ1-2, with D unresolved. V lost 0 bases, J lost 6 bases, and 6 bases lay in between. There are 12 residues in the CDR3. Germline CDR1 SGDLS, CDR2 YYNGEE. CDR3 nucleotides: TGTGCCAGCAGCGTAGTGGCAGATGGCTACACCTTC. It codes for CASSVVADGYTF.

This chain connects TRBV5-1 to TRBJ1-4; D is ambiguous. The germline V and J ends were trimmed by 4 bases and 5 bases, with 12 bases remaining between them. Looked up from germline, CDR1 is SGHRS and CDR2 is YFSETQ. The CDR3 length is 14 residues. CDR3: CASSPDPGNEKLFF. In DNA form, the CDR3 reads TGCGCCAGCAGCCCGGACCCGGGGAATGAAAAACTGTTTTTT. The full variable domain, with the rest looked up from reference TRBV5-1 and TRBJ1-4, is KAGVTQTPRYLIKTRGQQVTLSCSPISGHRSVSWYQQTPGQGLQFLFEYFSETQRNKGNFPGRFSGRQFSNSRSEMNVSTLELGDSALYLCASSPDPGNEKLFFGSGTQLSVL.

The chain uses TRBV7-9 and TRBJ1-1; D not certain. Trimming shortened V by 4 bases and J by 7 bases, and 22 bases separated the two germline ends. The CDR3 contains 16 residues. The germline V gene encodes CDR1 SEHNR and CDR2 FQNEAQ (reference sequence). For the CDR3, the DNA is TGTGCCAGCAGCTCAAGAGATACGGGGAGGGTGTTTGAAGCTTTCTTT. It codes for CASSSRDTGRVFEAFF.

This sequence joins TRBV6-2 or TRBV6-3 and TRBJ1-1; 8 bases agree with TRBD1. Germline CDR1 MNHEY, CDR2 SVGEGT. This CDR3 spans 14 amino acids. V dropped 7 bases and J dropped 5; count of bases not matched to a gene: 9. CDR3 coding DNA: TGTGCCAGCATTCCGTGGACAGGGATGACTGAAGCTTTCTTT. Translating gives CASIPWTGMTEAFF.

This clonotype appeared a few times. The CDR3 here is CAIRGSTGRMVDTEAFF. The CDR3 DNA is TGTGCCATCAGAGGTTCGACAGGACGGATGGTGGACACTGAAGCTTTCTTT. V and J are TRBV10-3 and TRBJ1-1; a possible D gene is TRBD1 (6 bases). The germline V gene encodes CDR1 ENHRY and CDR2 SYGVKD. The CDR3 spans 17 residues. With 6 bases removed from V and 3 bases from J, the gap between germline ends came to 23 bases.

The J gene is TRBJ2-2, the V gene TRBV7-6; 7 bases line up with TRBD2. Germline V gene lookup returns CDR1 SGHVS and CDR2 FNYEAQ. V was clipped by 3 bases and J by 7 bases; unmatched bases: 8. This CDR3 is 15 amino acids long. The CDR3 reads CASSFQASGGGELFF. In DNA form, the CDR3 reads TGTGCCAGCAGCTTTCAGGCTAGCGGAGGCGGGGAGCTGTTTTTT. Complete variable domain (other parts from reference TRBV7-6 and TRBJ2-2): GAGVSQSPRYKVTKRGQDVALRCDPISGHVSLYWYRQALGQGPEFLTYFNYEAQQDKSGLPNDRFSAERPEGSISTLTIQRTEQRDSAMYRCASSFQASGGGELFFGEGSRLTVL.

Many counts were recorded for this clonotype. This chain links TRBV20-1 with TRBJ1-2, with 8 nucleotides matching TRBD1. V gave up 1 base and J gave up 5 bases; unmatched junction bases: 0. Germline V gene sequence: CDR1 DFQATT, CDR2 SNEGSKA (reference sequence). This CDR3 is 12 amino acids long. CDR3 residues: CSARGTGYGYTF. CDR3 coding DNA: TGCAGTGCTAGAGGGACAGGGTATGGCTACACCTTC.

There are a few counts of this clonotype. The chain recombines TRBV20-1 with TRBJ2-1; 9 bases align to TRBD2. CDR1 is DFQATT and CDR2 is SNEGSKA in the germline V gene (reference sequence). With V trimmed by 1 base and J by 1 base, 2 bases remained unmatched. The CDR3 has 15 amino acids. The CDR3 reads CSARATSGSYNEQFF. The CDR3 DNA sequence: TGCAGTGCTAGAGCTACTAGCGGGTCCTACAATGAGCAGTTCTTC.

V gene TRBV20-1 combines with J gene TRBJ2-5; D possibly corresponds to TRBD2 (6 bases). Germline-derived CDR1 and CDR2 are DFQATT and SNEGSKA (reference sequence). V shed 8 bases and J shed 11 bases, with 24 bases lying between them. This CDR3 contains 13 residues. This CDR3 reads CSHRLGTNNEQYF. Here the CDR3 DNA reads TGCAGTCATAGACTAGGTACCAACAATGAGCAGTACTTC.

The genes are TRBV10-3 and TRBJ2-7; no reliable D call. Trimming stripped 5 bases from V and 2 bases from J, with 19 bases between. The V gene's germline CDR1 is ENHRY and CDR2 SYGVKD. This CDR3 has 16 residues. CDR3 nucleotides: TGTGCCATCAGTATGACCGGTCTGAGCAAGGCCTACGAGCAGTACTTC. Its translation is CAISMTGLSKAYEQYF.

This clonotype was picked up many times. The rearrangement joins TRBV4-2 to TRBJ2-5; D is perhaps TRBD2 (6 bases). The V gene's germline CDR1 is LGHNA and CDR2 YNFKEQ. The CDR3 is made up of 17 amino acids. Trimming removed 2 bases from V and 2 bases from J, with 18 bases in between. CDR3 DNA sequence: TGTGCCAGCAGCCAAAGTTGGCGGGTAGCGGAACAAGAGACCCAGTACTTC. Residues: CASSQSWRVAEQETQYF.

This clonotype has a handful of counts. CDR3 DNA sequence: TGTGCCATCAGTGTAGAGCTGAGCTCCTACAATGAGCAGTTCTTC. Encoded protein: CAISVELSSYNEQFF. The chain carries TRBV10-3 and TRBJ2-1; D is uncertain. Trimming removed 4 bases from V and 0 bases from J, with 10 bases in between. Germline V gives CDR1 ENHRY, CDR2 SYGVKD. The CDR3 extends over 15 amino acids.

CDR3 residues: CASTRILVTLQETQYF. The CDR3 DNA reads TGTGCCAGCACCAGGATTCTAGTCACCCTCCAAGAGACCCAGTACTTC. V gene TRBV12-3 or TRBV12-4 combines with J gene TRBJ2-5; D gene uncertain. V was trimmed by 7 bases and J by 1 base, leaving 19 bases between them. The CDR3 loop spans 16 amino acids.

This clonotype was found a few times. The chain's CDR3 is CSASSPLADTQYF. The CDR3 DNA reads as TGCAGTGCTAGTTCGCCCTTGGCAGATACGCAGTATTTT. This chain joins TRBV20-1 and TRBJ2-3, with D unresolved. The CDR3 contains 13 residues. Germline assignment: CDR1 DFQATT and CDR2 SNEGSKA (reference sequence). V was trimmed by 3 bases and J by 4 bases, leaving 11 bases between them.